The 7 T cell receptor beta chains in this list originate from one sample, sequenced in a study of blood T cells in healthy people across ages. Then a second PCR, running about 6 to 12 cycles, was carried out with a sample-barcoded 5' primer and a J-beta primer mix. TCRdb used MiXCR to reprocess the 5' RACE reads, holding one entry per CDR3 protein. The profile covers 550,000 to 650,000 distinct CDR3 sequences, with 27% appearing a single time and 3% to 4% taken by the ten largest. Another study also made use of these data, one on T cells of mothers and their children.

The sample comprised blood. These receptors were obtained from a boy aged 2-9 years in good health.

The J gene is TRBJ2-5, the V gene TRBV7-2; 9 bases map to TRBD2. The CDR3 covers 17 residues. Losses at the gene ends were 3 bases for V and 5 bases for J; bases not matched to a gene: 13. Germline values: CDR1 SGHTA, CDR2 FQGNSA. The CDR3 is CASSFGPAGGGMETQYF. In DNA, the CDR3 is TGTGCCAGCAGCTTCGGACCAGCGGGAGGAGGGATGGAGACCCAGTACTTC.

V is TRBV29-1 and J is TRBJ2-1, with D tentatively TRBD1 or TRBD2 (5 bases each). Germline lookup yields CDR1 SQVTM and CDR2 ANQGSEA. The germline V and J ends were trimmed by 6 bases and 4 bases, with 13 bases remaining between them. This CDR3 is 13 amino acids long. The CDR3 region is CSVVPEGYNEQFF. The CDR3 DNA sequence: TGCAGCGTGGTCCCTGAGGGGTACAATGAGCAGTTCTTC.

A few counts support this clonotype. The rearrangement uses TRBV7-2 and TRBJ2-7; D is uncertain. Germline V CDR1 and CDR2: SGHTA, FQGNSA. The CDR3 spans 13 residues. V was clipped by 1 base and J by 3 bases, with 7 bases between them. CDR3 coding DNA: TGTGCCAGCAGCTTAGACAGCCACTACGAGCAGTACTTC. Protein sequence: CASSLDSHYEQYF.

The chain employs TRBV6-1 and TRBJ1-2, with a tentative D call TRBD1 (5 bases). Germline CDR1 reads MNHNS; CDR2 reads SASEGT. V lost 5 bases and J 5 bases, leaving 9 bases between the germline ends. This CDR3 contains 12 residues. The CDR3 bases are TGTGCCAGCAGTCGGGGCTTTTATGGCTACACCTTC. Translated, it gives CASSRGFYGYTF.

A few counts support this clonotype. The chain is built from TRBV5-1 and TRBJ2-3, with a tentative D call TRBD2 (5 bases). Trimming shortened V by 0 bases and J by 1 base, and 9 bases separated the two germline ends. Looked up from germline, CDR1 is SGHRS and CDR2 is YFSETQ. The CDR3 consists of 15 residues. The CDR3 region is CASSLAWGGTDTQYF. DNA of the CDR3: TGCGCCAGCAGCTTGGCCTGGGGAGGCACAGATACGCAGTATTTT.

This clonotype was seen a handful of times. The CDR3 DNA reads TGTGCCAGCAGCTTCGGGGAGTCACCCCTCCACTTT. It translates to CASSFGESPLHF. This rearrangement joins TRBV7-6 to TRBJ1-6; D is undetermined. The V end lost 3 bases, the J end lost 10 bases, and 7 bases lay between the germline ends. From germline, CDR1 is SGHVS and CDR2 FNYEAQ. This CDR3 comprises 12 residues.

The J gene is TRBJ2-7, the V gene TRBV7-2; TRBD2 matches 7 bases. This CDR3 region has 15 residues. The ends lost 1 base at V and 0 bases at J; junction bases unmatched: 3. The germline CDR1 and CDR2 sequences are SGHTA and FQGNSA. The CDR3 bases are TGTGCCAGCAGCTTAGGCGGGAGTCGCTCCTACGAGCAGTACTTC. Translating it yields CASSLGGSRSYEQYF.